The source of this TCR beta chain is a study of cytomegalovirus exposure and HLA in healthy donors. Regarding the study as a whole: Data from an earlier analysis indicated that most TCR beta V segments were productive either about 87% or about 30% of the time.

The PCR used 60 Vbeta and 13 Jbeta primers. Generated by immunoSEQ multiplex PCR, the TCRdb table keeps only in-frame clones and is missing some. This sample carries over 140,000 clones, 80% of them seen once, and the ten largest clones take 2% to 2.5%. While unrecorded immune exposures were likely, the donors were nominally healthy when sampled. A word on this clone: What it binds is unknown.

CDR3 length: 14 amino acids. Germline trimming cut 9 bases from V and 8 bases from J; bases unmatched to any gene: 13. Germline V gene sequence: CDR1 SNHLY, CDR2 FYNNEI. The sequence came from a middle-aged man in good health and CMV-seronegative. This chain links TRBV2 with TRBJ2-3; 8 bases align to TRBD2. The sequenced sample consisted of PBMCs. CDR3 in amino acids: CARSNRAAGGTQYF. The CDR3 nucleotides are TGTGCCAGGAGTAACAGGGCGGCGGGGGGTACGCAGTATTTT.